This TCR beta chain was profiled in a study of blood T cell repertoires in COVID-19. On the study more broadly: From the United States, Italy and Spain came samples of acute and convalescent COVID-19.

The length of the CDR3 is 14 residues. Trimming pared 4 bases from V and 1 base from J, leaving 11 bases between. Germline loops: CDR1 SGHRS, CDR2 YFSETQ. Assay: immunoSEQ multiplex PCR; the TCRdb copy retains only in-frame clones and omits some. Of about 180,000 clones listed, about 87% are singletons. Sequenced input: peripheral blood. This clonotype originated in a man in his forties or fifties with active or convalescent COVID-19. This rearrangement joins TRBV5-1 to TRBJ2-5, with a possible D match to TRBD2 (5 bases). The CDR3 region is CASSTELVQETQYF. CDR3 sequence (DNA): TGCGCCAGCAGCACCGAACTAGTCCAAGAGACCCAGTACTTC.